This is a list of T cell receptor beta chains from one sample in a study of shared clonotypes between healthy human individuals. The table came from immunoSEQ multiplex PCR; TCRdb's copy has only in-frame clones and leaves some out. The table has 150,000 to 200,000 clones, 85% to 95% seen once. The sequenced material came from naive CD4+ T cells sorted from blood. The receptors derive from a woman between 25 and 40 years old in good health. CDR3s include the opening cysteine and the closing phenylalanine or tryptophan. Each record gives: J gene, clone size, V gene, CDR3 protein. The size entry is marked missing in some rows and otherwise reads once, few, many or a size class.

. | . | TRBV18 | CASSRNPDSSYEQYF
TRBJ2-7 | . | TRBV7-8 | CASSYVPSGITYEQYF
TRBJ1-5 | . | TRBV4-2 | CASSQENEDRYSNQPQHF
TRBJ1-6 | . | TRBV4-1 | CASSQGGQGARNSPLHF
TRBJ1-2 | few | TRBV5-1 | CASSLYGGGYTF
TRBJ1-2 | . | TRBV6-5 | CASSPDRGPNYGYTF
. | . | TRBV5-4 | CASSLAVQPYEQYF
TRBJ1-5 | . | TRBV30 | CAWSVRGNQPQHF
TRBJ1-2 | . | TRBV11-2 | CARAGHGYTF
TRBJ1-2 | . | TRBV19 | CASSVTGGNGYTF
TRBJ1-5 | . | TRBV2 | CASLRDVNQPQHF
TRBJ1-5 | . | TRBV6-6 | CASNLSGQPQHF
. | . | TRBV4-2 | CASSQSTSGPLSVYEQYF
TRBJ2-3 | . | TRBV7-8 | CASSRTEIGTDTQYF
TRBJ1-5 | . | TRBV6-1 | CASRRDRNSNQPQHF
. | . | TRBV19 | CASRGEGQGMDEQYF
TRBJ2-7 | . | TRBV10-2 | CASRGGTGLTSYEQYF
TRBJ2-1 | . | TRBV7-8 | CASSLEGLAGSHEQFF
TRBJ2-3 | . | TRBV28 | CASTLAGASTDTQYF
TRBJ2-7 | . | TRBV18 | CASSLRTGDPYEQYF
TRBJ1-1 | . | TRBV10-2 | CASSERFQDHLNTEAFF
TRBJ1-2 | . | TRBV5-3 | CARSFARGSGYTF
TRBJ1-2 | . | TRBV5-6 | CASTIRRSGGYTF
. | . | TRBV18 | CASSLYNYEQYF
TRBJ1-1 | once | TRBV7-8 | CASSFGQGRTEAFF
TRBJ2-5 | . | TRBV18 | CASSPQRGETQYF
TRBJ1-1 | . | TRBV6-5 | CASRVGQGHTEAFF
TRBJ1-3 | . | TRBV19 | CASSRQVDGNTIYF
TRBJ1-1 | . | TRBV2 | CASPGQLNTEAFF
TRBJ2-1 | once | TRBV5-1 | CASSGGDLTDEQFF
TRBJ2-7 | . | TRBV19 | CASSTVSASYEQYF
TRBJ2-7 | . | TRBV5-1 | CASSLDPGTAIYEQYF
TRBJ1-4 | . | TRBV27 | CASSRRGGNEKLFF
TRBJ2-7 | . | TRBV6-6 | CASSYGQYSYEQYF
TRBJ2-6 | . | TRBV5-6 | CASSRRQGTYSGANVLTF
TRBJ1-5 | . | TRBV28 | CASRLRAVGDPQHF
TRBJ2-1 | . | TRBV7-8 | CASSYAGTTYNEQFF
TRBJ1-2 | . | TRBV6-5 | CASSYSRSYGYTF
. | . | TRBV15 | CATSRGFREGTYEQYF
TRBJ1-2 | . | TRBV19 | CASDRTGDLIGYTF
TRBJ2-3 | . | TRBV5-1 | CASSLGASTDTQYF
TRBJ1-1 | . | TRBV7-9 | CASSSTQVNTEAFF
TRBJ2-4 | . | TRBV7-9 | CASSLKGGGKNIQYF
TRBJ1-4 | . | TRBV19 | CASSRAPLRGLFF
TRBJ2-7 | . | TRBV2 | CASNQGPTPNF